What follows are 11 T cell receptor beta chains derived from one specimen sequenced in a study of CD8 T cells in ankylosing spondylitis. TCRdb redid the calling of the 5' RACE reads with MiXCR, one entry per CDR3 protein. The sample yields around 120,000 distinct CDR3 sequences, 9.3% seen once. The sample comprised blood, either unsorted or a sorted T cell fraction (not recorded which). The receptors originated from a male donor with ankylosing spondylitis or in good health (not recorded which).

The sample holds a few counts of this clonotype. V and J are TRBV6-1 and TRBJ2-4; TRBD2 agrees at 8 bases. This CDR3 is built from 19 residues. The V and J ends lost 6 bases and 0 bases, in that order; junction bases with no gene match: 16. Germline assignment: CDR1 MNHNS and CDR2 SASEGT. This CDR3 is CASSKGGLGVLLAKNIQYF. The CDR3 DNA reads TGTGCCAGCAGCAAAGGGGGACTAGGGGTCTTACTAGCCAAAAACATTCAGTACTTC.

This clonotype was seen more than once but under ten times. The rearrangement joins TRBV20-1 to TRBJ2-5; 8 nucleotides match TRBD1. CDR3 size: 17 residues. Germline V gene data show CDR1 as DFQATT and CDR2 as SNEGSKA (reference sequence). The V segment lost 5 bases and the J segment 6 bases; nucleotides outside the gene matches: 20. CDR3: CSAPETWTGNGKKTQYF. In DNA form, the CDR3 reads TGCAGTGCTCCCGAAACCTGGACAGGGAACGGGAAAAAGACCCAGTACTTC.

This clonotype was counted ten times or more. This chain links TRBV6-5 with TRBJ2-5, with TRBD2 matching 9 bases. Germline assignment: CDR1 MNHEY and CDR2 SVGAGI. This CDR3 is built from 16 residues. V dropped 2 bases and J dropped 4; count of bases not matched to a gene: 8. CDR3 sequence (DNA): TGTGCCAGCAGTTACGTTAGCGGGAGCAGGGTAGAGACCCAGTACTTC. Its protein product is CASSYVSGSRVETQYF.

The table lists this clonotype with many counts. The chain joins TRBV29-1 to TRBJ1-2; D is undetermined. The CDR3 runs to 11 residues. CDR1 is SQVTM and CDR2 is ANQGSEA in the germline V gene. The V gene lost 6 bases and the J gene lost 8 bases, with 13 bases spanning the gap. The CDR3, as DNA: TGCAGCGTCCAGGACGGGAGGGGCTACACCTTC. Protein product: CSVQDGRGYTF.

There are a few counts of this clonotype. The chain joins TRBV19 to TRBJ2-1, with D maybe TRBD2 (6 bases). The CDR3 is 15 amino acids. Germline V lookup: CDR1 LNHDA, CDR2 SQIVND (reference sequence). Between the trimmed V and J ends, which lost 5 bases and 8 bases, there was a span of 19 bases. In DNA form, the CDR3 reads TGTGCCAGTAGTGACCGGGACTCCCCCTTCTATGAGCAGTTCTTC. This translates into CASSDRDSPFYEQFF.

In this sample, this clonotype turned up many times. The chain couples TRBV20-1 to TRBJ2-7; D not certain. V was trimmed by 0 bases and J by 2 bases, leaving 8 bases between them. Germline V gene sequence: CDR1 DFQATT, CDR2 SNEGSKA (reference sequence). This CDR3 has 13 amino acids. CDR3 protein: CSARDLAAYEQYF. The CDR3 nucleotides are TGCAGTGCTAGAGATTTGGCGGCCTACGAGCAGTACTTC.

This clonotype was counted a few times. The chain combines TRBV27 with TRBJ2-2; possible D gene TRBD2, 5 bases. This CDR3 is built from 14 residues. Trimming took 2 bases from V and 4 from J, leaving 8 bases between them. Per the germline V gene, CDR1 is MNHEY and CDR2 is SMNVEV (reference sequence). CDR3 amino acids: CASSLGRSTGELFF. The DNA for the CDR3 is TGTGCCAGCAGTTTAGGGAGATCCACCGGGGAGCTGTTTTTT.

The table lists this clonotype with many counts. This chain uses TRBV28 with TRBJ2-1; 10 bases align to TRBD2. This CDR3 has 14 amino acids. V shed 8 bases and J 15 bases; nucleotides not matched to a gene: 16. Germline V gene data show CDR1 as MDHEN and CDR2 as SYDVKM. Here the CDR3 reads CASQPLGQLAGLFF. CDR3 nucleotide sequence: TGTGCCAGCCAACCACTCGGGCAACTAGCGGGACTGTTCTTC. Using reference TRBV28 and TRBJ2-1 for the parts outside the CDR3, the full variable domain is DVKVTQSSRYLVKRTGEKVFLECVQDMDHENMFWYRQDPGLGLRLIYFSYDVKMKEKGDIPEGYSVSREKKERFSLILESASTNQTSMYLCASQPLGQLAGLFFGPGTRLTVL.

The chain couples TRBV7-2 to TRBJ2-7, with 7 bases lining up with TRBD1. V lost 2 bases, J lost 4 bases, and 8 bases stayed unmatched. CDR1 is SGHTA, CDR2 FQGNSA, per germline. This CDR3 comprises 15 residues. The CDR3 loop is CASSLIEGQDYEQYF. For the CDR3, the DNA is TGTGCCAGCAGCTTAATAGAAGGACAGGATTACGAGCAGTACTTC.

This clonotype has ten or more counts. The rearrangement joins TRBV20-1 to TRBJ2-5, with D tentatively TRBD2 (5 bases). In germline, CDR1 is DFQATT, CDR2 SNEGSKA (reference sequence). Between the trimmed V and J ends, which lost 0 bases and 6 bases, there was a span of 11 bases. This CDR3 is built from 13 residues. CDR3 loop: CSARDEGSKTQYF. The CDR3 DNA reads TGCAGTGCTAGAGATGAAGGGAGCAAGACCCAGTACTTC.

This clonotype is categorized as large. The V and J genes are TRBV28 and TRBJ1-1; a possible D gene is TRBD1 (5 bases). Germline assignment: CDR1 MDHEN and CDR2 SYDVKM. Trimming left V 8 bases short and J 6 bases short, with 28 bases between. The CDR3 has 17 amino acids. For the CDR3, the DNA is TGTGCCAGCGGGACCGTTACCATGGCTAAAGAATGGGCTGAAGCTTTCTTT. Encoded protein: CASGTVTMAKEWAEAFF. The whole variable domain, remainder taken from reference TRBV28 and TRBJ1-1, is DVKVTQSSRYLVKRTGEKVFLECVQDMDHENMFWYRQDPGLGLRLIYFSYDVKMKEKGDIPEGYSVSREKKERFSLILESASTNQTSMYLCASGTVTMAKEWAEAFFGQGTRLTVV.